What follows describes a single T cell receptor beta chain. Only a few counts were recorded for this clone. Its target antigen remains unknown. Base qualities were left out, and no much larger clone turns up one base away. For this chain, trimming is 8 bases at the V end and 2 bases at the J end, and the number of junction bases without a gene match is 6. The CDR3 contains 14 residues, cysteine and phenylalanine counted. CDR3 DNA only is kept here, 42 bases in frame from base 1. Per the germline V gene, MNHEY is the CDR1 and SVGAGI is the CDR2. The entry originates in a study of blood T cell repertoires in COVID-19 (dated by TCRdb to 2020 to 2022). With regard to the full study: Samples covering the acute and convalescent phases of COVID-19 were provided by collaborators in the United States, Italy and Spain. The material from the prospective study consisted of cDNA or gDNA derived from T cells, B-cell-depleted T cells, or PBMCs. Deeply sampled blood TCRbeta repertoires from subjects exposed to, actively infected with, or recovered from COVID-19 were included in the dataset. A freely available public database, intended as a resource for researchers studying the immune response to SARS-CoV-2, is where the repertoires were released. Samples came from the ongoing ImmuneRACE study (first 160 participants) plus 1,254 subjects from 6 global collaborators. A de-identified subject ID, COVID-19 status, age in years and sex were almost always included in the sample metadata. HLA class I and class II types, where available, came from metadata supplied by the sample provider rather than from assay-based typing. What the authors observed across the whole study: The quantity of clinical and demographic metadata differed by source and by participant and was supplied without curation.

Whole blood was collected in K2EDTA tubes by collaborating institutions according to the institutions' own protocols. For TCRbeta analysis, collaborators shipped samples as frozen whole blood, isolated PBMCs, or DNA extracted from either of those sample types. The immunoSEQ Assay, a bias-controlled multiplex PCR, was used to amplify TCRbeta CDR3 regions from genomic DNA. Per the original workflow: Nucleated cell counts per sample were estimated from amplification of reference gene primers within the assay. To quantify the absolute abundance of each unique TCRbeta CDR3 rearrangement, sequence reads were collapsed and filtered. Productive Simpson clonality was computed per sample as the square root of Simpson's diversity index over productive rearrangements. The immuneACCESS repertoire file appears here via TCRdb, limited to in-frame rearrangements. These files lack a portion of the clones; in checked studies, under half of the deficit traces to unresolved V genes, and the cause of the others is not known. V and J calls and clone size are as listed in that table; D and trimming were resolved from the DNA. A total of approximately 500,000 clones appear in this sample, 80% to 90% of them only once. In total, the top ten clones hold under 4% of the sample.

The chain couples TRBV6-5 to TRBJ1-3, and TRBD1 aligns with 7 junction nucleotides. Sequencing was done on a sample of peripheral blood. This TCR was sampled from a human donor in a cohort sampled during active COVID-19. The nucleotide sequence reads TGTGCCAGCTCCCTGACAGGGACTGGAAACACCATATATTTT. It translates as CASSLTGTGNTIYF.